These T cell receptor beta chains were read from a single sample in a study of molecular identifiers for immune sequencing clone quantification. TCRdb processed the PCR reads anew with MiXCR; each CDR3 protein has one entry. The sample holds 250,000 to 400,000 distinct CDR3 sequences; around a fifth are singletons and the top ten take approximately 0.84%. The sample taken for sequencing was naive CD8+ T cells from blood, with Jurkat cell RNA spiked in. These receptors were obtained from a human donor in good health. Some libraries in this study had Jurkat cell RNA spiked in. CDR3s include the opening cysteine and the closing phenylalanine or tryptophan. D genes are given only for firm matches. The listing skips clone size in some rows; elsewhere it reads once, few, many or a size class.

.	TRBJ2-5	many	TRBV28	TGTGCCAGCAGACCCCCCTTAGAAGAGACCCAGTACTTC	CASRPPLEETQYF
.	TRBJ2-2	.	TRBV7-9	TGTGCCAACAATCAAGAGGACCCGAACACCGGGGAGCTGTTTTTT	CANNQEDPNTGELFF
.	TRBJ2-7	once	TRBV7-9	TGTGCCAGCAGCTTAGCTCAGTACGAGCAGTACTTC	CASSLAQYEQYF
TRBD1	TRBJ1-5	many	TRBV6-6	TGTGCCAGCAGTGCGACAGGGATTTGGTCCGTTGGCAATCAGCCCCAGCATTTT	CASSATGIWSVGNQPQHF
TRBD2	TRBJ2-1	many	TRBV4-1	TGCGCCAGCAGCCAAGGAGCGGGAGCGGCTGAGCAGTTCTTC	CASSQGAGAAEQFF
.	TRBJ1-5	many	TRBV5-1	TGCGCCAGCCTTGTTGGACAGATCCCTAAATATAGCAATCAGCCCCAGCATTTT	CASLVGQIPKYSNQPQHF
.	TRBJ2-3	many	TRBV2	TGTGCCAGAAAGGAGGCTAGCGGCACAGATACGCAGTATTTT	CARKEASGTDTQYF
TRBD2	TRBJ2-3	many	TRBV12-3/TRBV12-4	TGTGCCAGCAGTTTAGCGGGACTAGCGAGTGCAGATACGCAGTATTTT	CASSLAGLASADTQYF
TRBD2	TRBJ2-1	many	TRBV4-3	TGCGCCAGCAGCCAGGATAGCGGGGGACCCGAAAGCGAGCAGTTCTTC	CASSQDSGGPESEQFF
.	TRBJ1-1	many	TRBV7-2	TGTGCCAGCAGCCTTTTGGGGTTGACTGAAGCTTTCTTT	CASSLLGLTEAFF
.	TRBJ1-1	many	TRBV28	TGTGCCAGCAGTTTTTTCGGGGGAGGCAACACTGAAGCTTTCTTT	CASSFFGGGNTEAFF
.	TRBJ1-5	many	TRBV2	TGTGCCAGCAGCGATACCACAGGTCTCCAGCCCCAGCATTTT	CASSDTTGLQPQHF
TRBD1	TRBJ2-3	many	TRBV13	TGTGCCAGCAGCACAGGGGCAGATACGCAGTATTTT	CASSTGADTQYF
.	TRBJ1-1	many	TRBV4-1	TGCGCCAGCAGCCAATTGGATCCTAGGGGCAGCGGGGGGTCTGAAGCTTTCTTT	CASSQLDPRGSGGSEAFF
.	TRBJ2-5	many	TRBV29-1	TGCAGCGTTGAGGGGGGGCGAGCGACCCAGTACTTC	CSVEGGRATQYF
TRBD2	TRBJ2-5	many	TRBV7-9	TGTGCCAGCAGCCCGCCACTAGCGGGAGGCCCCCCAGAAGAGACCCAGTACTTC	CASSPPLAGGPPEETQYF
TRBD1	TRBJ2-7	many	TRBV5-4	TGTGCCAGCAGTTTCGGACAGGAATTCTACGAGCAGTACTTC	CASSFGQEFYEQYF
.	TRBJ2-7	many	TRBV5-4	TGTGCCAGCAGTCCTGACAGGTCTACGGACGAGCAGTACTTC	CASSPDRSTDEQYF
.	TRBJ1-1	few	TRBV4-1	TGCGCCAGCAGCCAAGAGGGGACTCAACCTAGGAACACTGAAGCTTTCTTT	CASSQEGTQPRNTEAFF
.	TRBJ2-5	many	TRBV12-3/TRBV12-4	TGTGCCAGCAGTCACGGACCTCTAGAGACCCAGTACTTC	CASSHGPLETQYF
.	TRBJ1-1	.	TRBV2	TGTGCCAGCAGTGAAATAGTGGGGGACACTGAAGCTTTCTTT	CASSEIVGDTEAFF
.	TRBJ1-1	.	TRBV11-2	TGTGCCAGCAGCTTAGTCCCGGGAACGAACACTGAAGCTTTCTTT	CASSLVPGTNTEAFF
.	TRBJ2-2	many	TRBV7-6	TGTGCCAGCAGCCTCTTTATAGAGGGTACGAACACCGGGGAGCTGTTTTTT	CASSLFIEGTNTGELFF
TRBD2	TRBJ2-7	many	TRBV12-3/TRBV12-4	TGTGCCAGCAGTCGAAGCGGGGAGCTCAACGAGCAGTACTTC	CASSRSGELNEQYF
TRBD1	TRBJ2-7	.	TRBV7-9	TGTGCCAGTAAGACCGGGACAGGGCCCTACGTGCAGTACTTC	CASKTGTGPYVQYF
TRBD2	TRBJ2-7	many	TRBV9	TGTGCCAGCAGCCCGGGGGGGGGGATCGAGCAGTACTTC	CASSPGGGIEQYF
.	TRBJ2-6	few	TRBV20-1	TGCAGTGTGAGACGGCACTCTGGGGCCAACGTCCTGACTTTC	CSVRRHSGANVLTF
TRBD2	TRBJ2-1	.	TRBV20-1	TGCAGTGCTTCGGGACTAGCGGGAGAAGTAAGCTACAATGAGCAGTTCTTC	CSASGLAGEVSYNEQFF
.	TRBJ2-3	.	TRBV6-2/TRBV6-3	TGTGCCAGCAGTTACAACGCATGGGGGCTAGAGGGCACAGATACGCAGTATTTT	CASSYNAWGLEGTDTQYF
.	TRBJ2-1	many	TRBV11-2	TGTGCCAGCAGCTTTTGGGGTCATGAGCAGTTCTTC	CASSFWGHEQFF
.	TRBJ2-7	.	TRBV5-1	TGCGCCAGCAACCAGGGTGGGTTGGACGAGCAGTACTTC	CASNQGGLDEQYF
.	TRBJ2-7	many	TRBV7-2	TGTGCCAGCAGCTTAGGCGAGTCCCCCTACGAGCAGTACTTC	CASSLGESPYEQYF
.	TRBJ1-2	.	TRBV28	TGTGCCAGCAGTTCCCCAGAGTCACTACTCCTTTCCTATGGCTACACCTTC	CASSSPESLLLSYGYTF
.	TRBJ2-1	many	TRBV7-9	TGTGCCAGCAGCGGGGGGGCGGCCTACAATGAGCAGTTCTTC	CASSGGAAYNEQFF
.	TRBJ2-1	few	TRBV7-2	TGTGCCAGCAGCTTAATCGACTACAATGAGCAGTTCTTC	CASSLIDYNEQFF
.	TRBJ1-5	many	TRBV6-2/TRBV6-3	TGTGCCAGCAGTTACCTGGACGGGAGCAATCAGCCCCAGCATTTT	CASSYLDGSNQPQHF
.	TRBJ1-5	many	TRBV19	TGTGCCAGTACCCCAGCGGGCAATCAGCCCCAGCATTTT	CASTPAGNQPQHF
.	TRBJ1-5	many	TRBV5-6	TGTGCCAGCAGCGCCGGCGGGCCCCAGCATTTT	CASSAGGPQHF
.	TRBJ2-2	many	TRBV4-3	TGCGCCAGCAGCCAAGAGTCGGCTACCGGGGAGCTGTTTTTT	CASSQESATGELFF
TRBD1	TRBJ2-5	.	TRBV7-9	TGTGCCAGCAGCTCCCATAAGGGACAGGAGCAAGAGACCCAGTACTTC	CASSSHKGQEQETQYF
.	TRBJ2-7	.	TRBV2	TGTGCCAGCAGTGAGGTGCTTAAAACCTACGAGCAGTACTTC	CASSEVLKTYEQYF
TRBD2	TRBJ2-7	many	TRBV4-3	TGCGCCAGCAGCCAAGGGACTAGTTCAACCTACGAGCAGTACTTC	CASSQGTSSTYEQYF
.	TRBJ2-7	many	TRBV20-1	TGCAGTGCTAGTACTACCTACACCTACGAGCAGTACTTC	CSASTTYTYEQYF
.	TRBJ2-2	many	TRBV24-1	TGTGCCACCAGTTCCGGACCACCCTCGACCGGGGAGCTGTTTTTT	CATSSGPPSTGELFF
.	TRBJ1-5	many	TRBV5-8	TGTGCCAGCAGCTTGTCACAGGGATCCAATCAGCCCCAGCATTTT	CASSLSQGSNQPQHF
TRBD2	TRBJ2-5	many	TRBV29-1	TGCAGCGTTACTAGCGGGAGGGCCTTGGAGGAGACCCAGTACTTC	CSVTSGRALEETQYF
.	TRBJ2-7	many	TRBV18	TGTGCCAGCTCACCTCCAGAACCCGGAGGCGAGCAGTACTTC	CASSPPEPGGEQYF
.	TRBJ1-1	few	TRBV4-2	TGTGCCAGCAGCCAAGTAGCAGGGACGAACACTGAAGCTTTCTTT	CASSQVAGTNTEAFF